This T cell receptor (beta chain) was sequenced during a study of spatial heterogeneity in lung cancer. Overall study: Alpha-chain sequences were consistently detected less often than beta-chain sequences. Whole-study results and caveats: The number of expanded tumor alpha and beta chains correlated with mutation number.

In the library, each TCR cDNA molecule bore its own unique molecular identifier. From the 5' RACE reads, TCRdb called clonotypes with MiXCR, one entry per CDR3 protein. The sample records 5,100 or so distinct CDR3 sequences, 6.5% to 7.5% being singletons. From germline, CDR1 is MNHEY and CDR2 SVGEGT. CDR3 length equals 11 residues. Deletions cut 7 bases from V and 4 bases from J, with 7 bases between. This clonotype was recorded many times. As yet, its antigen is unknown. The time point was: sample taken at primary tumor resection. There were roughly 78 donors, all of them untreated patients with early-stage non-small cell lung cancer. Whole RNA, which was extracted from tumor, nontumor lung tissue or frozen PBMC, was sequenced without any cell sorting.

The specimen comprised lung tumor tissue, sampled at surgery. This TCR was recovered from a male donor with early-stage non-small cell lung cancer. This chain links TRBV6-2 or TRBV6-3 with TRBJ1-1; maybe TRBD1 (5 bases). The CDR3 sequence: CASTQGTEAFF. As DNA, the CDR3 is TGTGCCAGCACGCAGGGCACTGAAGCTTTCTTT.